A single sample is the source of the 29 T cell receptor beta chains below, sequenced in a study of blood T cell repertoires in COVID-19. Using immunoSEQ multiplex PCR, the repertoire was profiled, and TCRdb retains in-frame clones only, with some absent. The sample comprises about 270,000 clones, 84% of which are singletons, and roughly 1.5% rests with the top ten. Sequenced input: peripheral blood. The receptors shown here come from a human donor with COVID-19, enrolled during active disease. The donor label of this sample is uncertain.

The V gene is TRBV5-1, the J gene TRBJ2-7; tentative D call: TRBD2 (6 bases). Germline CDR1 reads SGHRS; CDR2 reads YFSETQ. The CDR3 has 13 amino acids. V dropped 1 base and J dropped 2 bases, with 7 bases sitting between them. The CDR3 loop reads CASSLWGAYEQYF. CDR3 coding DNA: TGCGCCAGCAGCTTGTGGGGGGCCTACGAGCAGTACTTC.

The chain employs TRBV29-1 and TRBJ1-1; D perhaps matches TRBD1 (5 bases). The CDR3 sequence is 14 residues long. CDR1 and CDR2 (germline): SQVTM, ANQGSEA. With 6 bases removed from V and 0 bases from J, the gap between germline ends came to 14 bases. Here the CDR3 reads CSVLGGGLNTEAFF. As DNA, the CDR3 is TGCAGCGTCCTAGGCGGGGGTCTGAACACTGAAGCTTTCTTT.

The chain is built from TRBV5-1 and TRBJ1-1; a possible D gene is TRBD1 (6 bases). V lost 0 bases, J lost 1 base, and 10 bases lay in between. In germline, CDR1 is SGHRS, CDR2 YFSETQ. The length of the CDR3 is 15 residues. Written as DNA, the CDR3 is TGCGCCAGCAGCTTGGAAGGCAGGGGGAACACTGAAGCTTTCTTT. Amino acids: CASSLEGRGNTEAFF.

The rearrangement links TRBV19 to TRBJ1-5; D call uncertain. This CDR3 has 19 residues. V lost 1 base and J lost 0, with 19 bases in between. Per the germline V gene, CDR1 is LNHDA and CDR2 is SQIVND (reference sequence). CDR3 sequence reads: CASSIGRSSASYSNQPQHF. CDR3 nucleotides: TGTGCCAGTAGTATAGGAAGGAGTTCCGCTTCGTATAGCAATCAGCCCCAGCATTTT.

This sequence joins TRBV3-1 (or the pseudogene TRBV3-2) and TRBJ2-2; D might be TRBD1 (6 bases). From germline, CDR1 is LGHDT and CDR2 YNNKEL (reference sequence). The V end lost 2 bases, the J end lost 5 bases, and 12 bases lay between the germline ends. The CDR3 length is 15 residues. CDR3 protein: CASSQLGARTGELFF. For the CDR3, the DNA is TGTGCCAGCAGCCAACTGGGGGCGAGGACCGGGGAGCTGTTTTTT.

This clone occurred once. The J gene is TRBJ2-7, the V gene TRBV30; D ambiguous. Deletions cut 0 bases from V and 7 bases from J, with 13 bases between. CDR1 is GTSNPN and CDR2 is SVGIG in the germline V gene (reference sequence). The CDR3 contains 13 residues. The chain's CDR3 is CAWSVASSLEQYF. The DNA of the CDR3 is TGTGCCTGGAGTGTTGCCTCTTCCCTAGAGCAGTACTTC.

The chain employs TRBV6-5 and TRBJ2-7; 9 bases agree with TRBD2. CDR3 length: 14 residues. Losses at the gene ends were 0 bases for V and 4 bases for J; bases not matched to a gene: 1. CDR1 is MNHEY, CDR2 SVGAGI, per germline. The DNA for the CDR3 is TGTGCCAGCAGTTACTCGCGGGAGGGGTACGAGCAGTACTTC. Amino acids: CASSYSREGYEQYF.

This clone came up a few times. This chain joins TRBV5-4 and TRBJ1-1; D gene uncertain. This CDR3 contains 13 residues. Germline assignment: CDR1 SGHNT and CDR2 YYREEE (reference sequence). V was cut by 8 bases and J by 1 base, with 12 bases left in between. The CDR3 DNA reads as TGTGCCAGTCAAAGCGTAGAGAACACTGAAGCTTTCTTT. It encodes CASQSVENTEAFF.

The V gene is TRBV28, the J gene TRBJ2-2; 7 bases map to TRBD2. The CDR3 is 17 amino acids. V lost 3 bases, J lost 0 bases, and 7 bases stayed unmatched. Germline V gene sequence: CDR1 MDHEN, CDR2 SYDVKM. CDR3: CASSFLGEGPNTGELFF. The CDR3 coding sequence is TGTGCCAGCAGTTTTCTGGGGGAGGGCCCGAACACCGGGGAGCTGTTTTTT. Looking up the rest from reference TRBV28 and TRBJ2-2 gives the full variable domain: DVKVTQSSRYLVKRTGEKVFLECVQDMDHENMFWYRQDPGLGLRLIYFSYDVKMKEKGDIPEGYSVSREKKERFSLILESASTNQTSMYLCASSFLGEGPNTGELFFGEGSRLTVL.

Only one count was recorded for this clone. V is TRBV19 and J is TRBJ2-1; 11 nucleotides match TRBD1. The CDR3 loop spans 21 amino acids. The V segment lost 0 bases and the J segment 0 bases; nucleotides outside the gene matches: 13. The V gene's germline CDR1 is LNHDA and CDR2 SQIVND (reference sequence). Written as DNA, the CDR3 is TGTGCCAGTAGTATAGACGGTGGACAGGGGGCAACTTTGGGCTCCTACAATGAGCAGTTCTTC. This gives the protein CASSIDGGQGATLGSYNEQFF.

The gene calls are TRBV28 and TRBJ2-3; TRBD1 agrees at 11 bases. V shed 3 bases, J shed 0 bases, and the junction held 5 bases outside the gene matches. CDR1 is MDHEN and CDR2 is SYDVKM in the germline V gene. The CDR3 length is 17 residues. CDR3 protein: CASSFSDRGPSTDTQYF. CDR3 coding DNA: TGTGCCAGCAGTTTTTCGGACAGGGGGCCGAGCACAGATACGCAGTATTTT.

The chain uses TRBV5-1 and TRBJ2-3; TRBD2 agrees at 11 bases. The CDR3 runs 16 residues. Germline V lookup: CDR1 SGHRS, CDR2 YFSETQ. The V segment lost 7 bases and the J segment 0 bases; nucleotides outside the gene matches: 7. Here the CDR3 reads CASRSRLAGSTDTQYF. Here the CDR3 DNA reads TGCGCCAGCCGTAGTAGACTAGCGGGAAGCACAGATACGCAGTATTTT.

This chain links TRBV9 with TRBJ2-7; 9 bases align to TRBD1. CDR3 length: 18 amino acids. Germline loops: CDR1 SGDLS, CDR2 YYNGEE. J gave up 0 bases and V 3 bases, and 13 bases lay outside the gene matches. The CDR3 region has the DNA TGTGCCAGCAGCGCCCGGGACAGGGACGATCCTAGCTCCTACGAGCAGTACTTC. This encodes CASSARDRDDPSSYEQYF.

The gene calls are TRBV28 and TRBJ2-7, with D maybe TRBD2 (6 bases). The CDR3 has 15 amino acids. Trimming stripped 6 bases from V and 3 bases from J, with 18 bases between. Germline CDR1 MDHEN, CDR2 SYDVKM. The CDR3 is CASRRDSRDGYEQYF. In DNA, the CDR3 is TGTGCCAGCAGGAGGGACTCCCGAGACGGCTACGAGCAGTACTTC.

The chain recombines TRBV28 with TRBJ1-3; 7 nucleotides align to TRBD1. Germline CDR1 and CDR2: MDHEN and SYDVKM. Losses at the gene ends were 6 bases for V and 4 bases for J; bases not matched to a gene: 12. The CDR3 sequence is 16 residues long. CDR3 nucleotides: TGTGCCAGCAGACTAACCCGACAGGGTCCCGGAAACACCATATATTTT. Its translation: CASRLTRQGPGNTIYF.

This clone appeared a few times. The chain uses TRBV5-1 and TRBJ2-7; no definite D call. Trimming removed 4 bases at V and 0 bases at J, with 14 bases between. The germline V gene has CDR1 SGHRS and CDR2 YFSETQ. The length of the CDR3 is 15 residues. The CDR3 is CASSPGGLGSYEQYF. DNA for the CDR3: TGCGCCAGCAGCCCCGGTGGGCTTGGCTCCTACGAGCAGTACTTC. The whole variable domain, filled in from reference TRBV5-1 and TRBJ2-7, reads KAGVTQTPRYLIKTRGQQVTLSCSPISGHRSVSWYQQTPGQGLQFLFEYFSETQRNKGNFPGRFSGRQFSNSRSEMNVSTLELGDSALYLCASSPGGLGSYEQYFGPGTRLTVT.

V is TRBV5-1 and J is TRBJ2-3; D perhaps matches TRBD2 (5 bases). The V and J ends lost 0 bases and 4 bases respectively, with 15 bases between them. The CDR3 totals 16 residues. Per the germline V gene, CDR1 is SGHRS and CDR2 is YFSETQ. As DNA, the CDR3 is TGCGCCAGCAGCTTGGGTCAGCGGATAGCAGCAGATACGCAGTATTTT. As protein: CASSLGQRIAADTQYF.

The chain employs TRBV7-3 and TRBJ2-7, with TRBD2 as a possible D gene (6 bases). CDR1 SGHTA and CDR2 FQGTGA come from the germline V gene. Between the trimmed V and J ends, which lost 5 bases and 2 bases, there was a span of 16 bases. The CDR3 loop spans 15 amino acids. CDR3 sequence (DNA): TGTGCCAGCAGCCTCGCCGGGACTGGAGCCTACGAGCAGTACTTC. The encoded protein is CASSLAGTGAYEQYF.

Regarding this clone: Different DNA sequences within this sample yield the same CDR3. CDR3 nucleotides: TGTGCCAGTAGTATGGGACAGGGGTATGGCTACACCTTC. Protein: CASSMGQGYGYTF. The chain recombines TRBV19 with TRBJ1-2; TRBD1 matches 10 bases. The CDR3 is made up of 13 amino acids. Germline trimming cut 3 bases from V and 5 bases from J; bases unmatched to any gene: 0. CDR1 and CDR2 from the germline V gene are LNHDA and SQIVND (reference sequence).

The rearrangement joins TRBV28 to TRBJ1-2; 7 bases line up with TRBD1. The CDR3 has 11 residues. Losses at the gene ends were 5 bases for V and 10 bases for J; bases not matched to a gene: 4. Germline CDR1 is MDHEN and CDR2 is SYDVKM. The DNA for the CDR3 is TGTGCCAGCAGTGACAGGGTAGTCTACACCTTC. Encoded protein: CASSDRVVYTF.

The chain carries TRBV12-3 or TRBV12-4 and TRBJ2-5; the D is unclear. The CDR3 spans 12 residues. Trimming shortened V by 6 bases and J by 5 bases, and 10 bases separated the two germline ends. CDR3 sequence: CASRRLGETQYF. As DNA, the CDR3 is TGTGCCAGCAGGCGACTTGGGGAGACCCAGTACTTC.

This chain's CDR3 is CASRPGTGVTEAFF. The CDR3 bases are TGTGCCAGCAGGCCCGGGACAGGTGTCACTGAAGCTTTCTTT. This chain joins TRBV27 and TRBJ1-1; TRBD1 matches 8 bases. V shed 6 bases, J shed 4 bases, and the junction held 7 bases outside the gene matches. CDR1 is MNHEY and CDR2 is SMNVEV in the germline V gene (reference sequence). The CDR3 spans 14 residues.

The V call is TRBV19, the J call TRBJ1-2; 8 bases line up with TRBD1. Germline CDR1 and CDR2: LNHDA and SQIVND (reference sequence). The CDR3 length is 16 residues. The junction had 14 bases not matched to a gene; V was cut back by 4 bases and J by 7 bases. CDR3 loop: CASSTPKGQGESGYTF. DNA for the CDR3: TGTGCCAGTAGTACGCCAAAAGGACAGGGTGAAAGTGGCTACACCTTC.

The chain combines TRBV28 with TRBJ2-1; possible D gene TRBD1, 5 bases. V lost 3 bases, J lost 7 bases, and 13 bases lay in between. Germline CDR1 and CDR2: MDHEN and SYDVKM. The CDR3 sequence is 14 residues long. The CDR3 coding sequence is TGTGCCAGCAGTTTCAGTCAGGGTGTAAATGAGCAGTTCTTC. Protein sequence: CASSFSQGVNEQFF.

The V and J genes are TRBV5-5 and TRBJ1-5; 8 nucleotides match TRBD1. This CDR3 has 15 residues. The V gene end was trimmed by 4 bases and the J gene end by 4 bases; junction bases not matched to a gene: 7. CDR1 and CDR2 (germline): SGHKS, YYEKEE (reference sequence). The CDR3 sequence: CASSPTGETNQPQHF. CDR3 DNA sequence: TGTGCCAGCAGCCCGACAGGGGAAACAAATCAGCCCCAGCATTTT. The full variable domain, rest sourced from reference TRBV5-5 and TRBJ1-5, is DAGVTQSPTHLIKTRGQQVTLRCSPISGHKSVSWYQQVLGQGPQFIFQYYEKEERGRGNFPDRFSARQFPNYSSELNVNALLLGDSALYLCASSPTGETNQPQHFGDGTRLSIL.

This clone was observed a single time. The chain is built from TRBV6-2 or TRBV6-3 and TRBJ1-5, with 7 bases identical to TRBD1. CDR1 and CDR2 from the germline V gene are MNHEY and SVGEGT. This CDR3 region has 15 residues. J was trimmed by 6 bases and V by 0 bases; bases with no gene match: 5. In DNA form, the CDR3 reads TGTGCCAGCAGTTACTCGCAAGGGGGCGGTCAGCCCCAGCATTTT. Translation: CASSYSQGGGQPQHF.

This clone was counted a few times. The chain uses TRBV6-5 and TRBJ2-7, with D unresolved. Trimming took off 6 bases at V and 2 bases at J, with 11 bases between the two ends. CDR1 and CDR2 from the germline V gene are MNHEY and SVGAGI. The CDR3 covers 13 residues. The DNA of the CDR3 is TGTGCCAGCAGCCCCGCTAGTCCCTACGAGCAGTACTTC. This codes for CASSPASPYEQYF.

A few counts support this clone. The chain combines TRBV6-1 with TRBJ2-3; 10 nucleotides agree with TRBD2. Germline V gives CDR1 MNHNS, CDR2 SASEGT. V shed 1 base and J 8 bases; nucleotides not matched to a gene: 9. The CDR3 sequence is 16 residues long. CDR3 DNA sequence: TGTGCCAGCAGTGAAGATCCACTAGCGGGATGGGCTACGCAGTATTTT. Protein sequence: CASSEDPLAGWATQYF.

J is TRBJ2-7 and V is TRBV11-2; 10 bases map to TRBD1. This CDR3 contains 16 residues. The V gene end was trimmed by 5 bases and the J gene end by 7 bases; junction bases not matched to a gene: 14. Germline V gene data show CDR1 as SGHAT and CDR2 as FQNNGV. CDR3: CASSRLPGQGFGEQYF. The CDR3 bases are TGTGCCAGCAGCCGCCTTCCGGGACAGGGGTTCGGGGAGCAGTACTTC.